This TCR beta chain was documented in a study of T cells in Graves' hyperthyroidism and ophthalmopathy. Template material for amplifying TCR beta CDR3 regions consisted of RNA transcripts. HTBI primers were used for first-round RT-PCR of the TCR CDR3. Via MiXCR, TCRdb re-called the multiplex PCR reads, giving one row per CDR3 protein. The repertoire holds some 600,000 distinct CDR3 sequences, with approximately 14% as singletons. This clonotype was seen many times. The junction had 11 bases not matched to a gene; V was cut back by 4 bases and J by 9 bases. This CDR3 is 16 amino acids long. The germline gives CDR1 MDHEN, CDR2 SYDVKM.

The source is a woman aged 25 to 39 with Graves' hyperthyroidism that later progressed to Graves' ophthalmopathy. This chain links TRBV28 with TRBJ2-1; TRBD2 matches 11 bases. Sequencing was performed on blood. The CDR3, as DNA: TGTGCCAGCAGTTCCCCGGGGCTAGCGGGAGGTGTTGAGCAGTTCTTC. Translated: CASSSPGLAGGVEQFF.